This T cell receptor (beta chain) was recovered during a study of response to subunit inactivated influenza vaccine. Study results and limitations: Authors suggested each seasonal flu vaccination may recruit only limited numbers of new T cells.

TCRdb re-analysed the RT-PCR reads in MiXCR, keeping a single row per CDR3 protein. The repertoire holds around 790,000 distinct CDR3 sequences, with about 20% as singletons. There are a few counts of this clonotype. What it binds is not known. Per germline, CDR1 SQVTM and CDR2 ANQGSEA. CDR3 size: 11 residues. J lost 8 bases, V lost 5 bases, and 2 bases had no gene match. The V call is TRBV29-1, the J call TRBJ1-4, with 7 bases matching TRBD1. The material sequenced was PBMCs from blood, taken 5 days after vaccination. This receptor was identified in a man between 45 and 60 years old who received an inactivated influenza vaccine. CDR3 bases: TGCAGCGTTCGGACAGGCGAAAAACTGTTTTTT. It encodes CSVRTGEKLFF.